This is a list of T cell receptor beta chains from one sample in a study of post-analysis software for immune sequencing data. A single record per CDR3 protein comes from TCRdb applying MiXCR to the PCR reads. The sample carries roughly 800,000 distinct CDR3 sequences, around 46% recorded once. The sequenced sample was blood. The origin of the receptors is a girl between 10 and 17 years old with multiple sclerosis. The CDR3 runs from the conserved cysteine through the conserved F or W. D genes are given only for firm matches. A clone size is listed for some rows: how often the clone was seen (once, few, many), or a class if it is expanded.

j_call | d_call | v_call | cdr3_length | clone_size | cdr3_aa | cdr3_nt
TRBJ1-5 | TRBD1 | TRBV7-2 | 14 | . | CASSPNTGDQPQHF | TGTGCCAGCAGCCCGAATACAGGGGATCAGCCCCAGCATTTT
TRBJ1-2 | TRBD1 | TRBV29-1 | 13 | . | CSAGTGSNYGYTF | TGCAGCGCGGGGACAGGGTCAAACTATGGCTACACCTTC
TRBJ2-5 | . | TRBV6-1 | 13 | few | CASNRASQETQYF | TGTGCCAGCAACCGGGCCTCACAAGAGACCCAGTACTTC
TRBJ2-7 | TRBD2 | TRBV12-3/TRBV12-4 | 16 | many | CASSYATSGATYEQYF | TGTGCCAGCAGTTATGCGACTAGCGGGGCCACCTACGAGCAGTACTTC
TRBJ2-5 | TRBD2 | TRBV7-9 | 15 | . | CASSSWTSGEETQYF | TGTGCCAGCAGCTCCTGGACTAGCGGGGAGGAGACCCAGTACTTC
TRBJ2-1 | TRBD2 | TRBV15 | 18 | . | CATSRGGTSRTQDNEQFF | TGTGCCACCAGCAGAGGGGGGACTAGCCGAACGCAGGACAATGAGCAGTTCTTC
TRBJ1-2 | . | TRBV25-1 | 13 | . | CASNPGVGYGYTF | TGTGCCAGCAATCCGGGGGTCGGATATGGCTACACCTTC
TRBJ2-1 | TRBD2 | TRBV5-1 | 15 | few | CASSSGLAYYNEQFF | TGCGCCAGCAGCTCGGGACTAGCGTATTACAATGAGCAGTTCTTC
TRBJ2-5 | . | TRBV9 | 13 | few | CASSFRPGETQYF | TGTGCCAGCAGCTTCAGACCCGGGGAGACCCAGTACTTC
TRBJ1-2 | . | TRBV6-5 | 14 | few | CASSYSIMSTGCTF | TGTGCCAGCAGTTACTCGATTATGTCGACTGGCTGCACCTTC
TRBJ2-5 | . | TRBV24-1 | 11 | few | CATSPGETQYF | TGTGCCACCAGTCCCGGAGAGACCCAGTACTTC
TRBJ2-2 | . | TRBV11-1 | 16 | . | CASSFSFGGDTGELFF | TGTGCCAGCAGCTTTAGTTTTGGGGGAGACACCGGGGAGCTGTTTTTT
TRBJ2-6 | . | TRBV15 | 14 | . | CATSRVGTSPVLTF | TGTGCCACCAGCAGAGTGGGGACATCCCCCGTCCTGACTTTC
TRBJ2-7 | . | TRBV7-2 | 17 | . | CASSLARSGISPLEQYF | TGTGCCAGCAGCTTAGCGCGGTCGGGCATAAGTCCCCTCGAGCAGTACTTC
TRBJ2-7 | TRBD2 | TRBV15 | 16 | . | CATSREVAGGAHEQYF | TGTGCCACCAGCAGAGAGGTAGCGGGAGGAGCTCACGAGCAGTACTTC
TRBJ2-1 | TRBD2 | TRBV7-8 | 19 | . | CASSLWARTSGDLYNEQFF | TGTGCCAGCAGCTTATGGGCGCGGACTAGCGGAGACCTCTACAATGAGCAGTTCTTC
TRBJ2-3 | . | TRBV20-1 | 13 | . | CSAKGLAPDTQYF | TGCAGTGCTAAGGGACTGGCGCCAGATACGCAGTATTTT
TRBJ2-2 | TRBD2 | TRBV20-1 | 15 | . | CSARGPVAGNGELFF | TGCAGTGCTAGAGGGCCTGTAGCGGGAAACGGGGAGCTGTTTTTT
TRBJ2-1 | TRBD2 | TRBV6-1 | 14 | few | CASGLAGGPGEQFF | TGTGCCAGCGGACTAGCGGGAGGGCCAGGTGAGCAGTTCTTC
TRBJ2-4 | TRBD1 | TRBV5-1 | 16 | few | CASSLAPGQDLWGQYF | TGCGCCAGCAGCTTGGCACCGGGACAGGACCTCTGGGGGCAGTACTTC
TRBJ2-1 | TRBD2 | TRBV5-1 | 14 | . | CASSPGLNYNEQFF | TGCGCCAGCAGCCCGGGACTAAACTACAATGAGCAGTTCTTC
TRBJ2-5 | . | TRBV7-2 | 13 | . | CASSLVEGGYLYF | TGTGCCAGCAGCTTGGTCGAGGGGGGCTACCTCTACTTC
TRBJ1-1 | TRBD1 | TRBV25-1 | 13 | . | CASTLQGASEAFF | TGTGCCAGCACGCTACAGGGGGCCTCTGAAGCTTTCTTT
TRBJ1-6 | TRBD1 | TRBV11-2 | 15 | once | CASTHPGQAMPPLHF | TGTGCCAGCACCCATCCTGGACAGGCTATGCCACCCCTCCACTTT
TRBJ2-1 | TRBD2 | TRBV3-1 | 15 | . | CASSHLAGRGNEQFF | TGTGCCAGCAGCCATCTAGCGGGACGGGGCAATGAGCAGTTCTTC
TRBJ2-7 | TRBD1 | TRBV12-3/TRBV12-4 | 16 | few | CASSSSSWDRWYEQYF | TGTGCCAGCAGTTCCTCCTCTTGGGACAGATGGTACGAGCAGTACTTC
TRBJ2-1 | . | TRBV12-3/TRBV12-4 | 14 | once | CASSLVEGADEQFF | TGTGCCAGCAGTTTGGTTGAGGGAGCCGATGAGCAGTTCTTC
TRBJ2-1 | . | TRBV7-2 | 12 | . | CASCLFSREQFF | TGTGCCAGCTGCTTATTTTCAAGGGAGCAGTTCTTC
TRBJ2-3 | . | TRBV20-1 | 14 | . | CSARVAVGPDTQYF | TGCAGTGCTAGGGTAGCGGTGGGGCCAGATACGCAGTATTTT
TRBJ2-7 | TRBD1 | TRBV12-3/TRBV12-4 | 14 | few | CASKTGQGACEQYF | TGTGCCAGCAAAACCGGACAGGGAGCCTGCGAGCAGTACTTC
TRBJ2-3 | . | TRBV6-5 | 17 | few | CASSSSRMEGRKDTQYF | TGTGCCAGCAGTTCCTCGCGTATGGAGGGCCGCAAAGATACGCAGTATTTT
TRBJ2-7 | TRBD2 | TRBV7-3 | 17 | few | CASVPRPSGSASYEQYF | TGTGCCAGCGTCCCCCGGCCTAGCGGGAGTGCCTCCTACGAGCAGTACTTC
TRBJ2-7 | . | TRBV4-1 | 15 | once | CASSPVDTATYEQYF | TGCGCCAGCAGCCCAGTAGACACTGCAACCTACGAGCAGTACTTC
TRBJ2-7 | . | TRBV6-5 | 14 | few | CASSGFAGSYEQYF | TGTGCCAGCAGTGGGTTCGCAGGATCCTACGAGCAGTACTTC
TRBJ2-5 | TRBD2 | TRBV6-6 | 15 | few | CASSWLGSVAGEQYF | TGTGCCAGCAGTTGGCTTGGAAGTGTAGCGGGGGAGCAGTACTTC
TRBJ2-6 | TRBD1 | TRBV6-2/TRBV6-3 | 15 | . | CASNRGQERANVLTF | TGTGCCAGCAATCGGGGACAGGAAAGGGCCAACGTCCTGACTTTC
TRBJ2-2 | . | TRBV20-1 | 12 | few | CSAPTSAGELFF | TGCAGTGCTCCGACTAGTGCCGGGGAGCTGTTTTTT
TRBJ1-6 | TRBD1 | TRBV20-1 | 14 | once | CSARRTGQNSPLHF | TGCAGTGCTAGGAGGACAGGGCAGAATTCACCCCTCCACTTT
TRBJ2-3 | . | TRBV15 | 14 | . | CATSPSGGTDTQYF | TGTGCCACCAGCCCCAGCGGAGGCACAGATACGCAGTATTTT
TRBJ2-1 | TRBD1 | TRBV5-1 | 14 | . | CASSVGQGAYEQFF | TGCGCCAGCAGCGTTGGCCAGGGGGCATATGAGCAGTTCTTC